The present T cell receptor gamma chain was sequenced within a study of gamma delta lymphoproliferative disorders and STAT genes (dated by TCRdb to between 2017 and 2018). Broadly, across the study: The LymphoTrack Dx TCRG Assay was used to build gamma-chain libraries from a minimum of 50 ng of genomic DNA. Because no corresponding Invivoscribe delta assay was available, delta-chain libraries were prepared according to the EuroClonality-NGS working group standard operating procedure. The study profiled TCR gamma and delta CDR3 repertoires by deep sequencing in Tgammadelta lymphoproliferative disease patients and healthy controls, within a larger immunophenotypic and STAT-mutation study. A couple of gamma-chain samples and all delta-chain samples were sequenced twice to confirm results. Results and caveats for the whole study, not just this receptor: Leukemic cells were skewed toward terminal effectors, whereas control T cells likely spanned varied maturation stages, a difference potentially limiting comparisons between patients and controls. According to the authors, NGS specificity may be reduced at low frequencies, so whether leukemic clones are public or private needs confirmation. When whole repertoires were clustered, gamma repertoires from patients formed a group apart from those of healthy controls, but delta repertoires showed no separation between the groups. Nearly all major gamma and delta clonotypes of patients were found to be public, being shared with at least one healthy donor, and only a couple of gamma clonotypes were found to be private to disease.

CDR1 and CDR2 are read off the germline V gene as EGSNGY and YDSYNSKV. Relative to germline, V is missing 2 bases and J is missing 5 bases, with 3 bases of the junction outside any gene match. Its CDR3 holds 12 amino acids, cysteine through phenylalanine. Only CDR3 DNA is held: 36 bases, read in frame from base 1. This clone qualifies as medium-sized (0.01 to 0.1%). No cognate antigen has been identified for it. No much larger clone exists at a distance of one base, and base qualities are not known. Both library preparation methods relied on multiplex PCR with primers aimed at conserved V and J regions of the TCR genes. Amplicons were purified, pooled and sequenced on an Illumina MiSeq platform. For the original study's pipeline: V(D)J alignment, clonotype assembly and translation were done with MiXCR, while functionality assessment and CDR3 repertoire analyses were done with VDJtools. CDR3 followed the IMGT definition, and analyses included only productive sequences that used functional genes, leaving out ORF genes and pseudogenes. A custom Python script searched for identical amino acid CDR3s of major clonotypes (frequency >=5%) across all patients and controls. To compare clonotype frequencies between patients and controls, a one-sided non-parametric Wilcoxon test was applied. TCRdb reprocessed the public reads with the caller CATT; rows with the same DNA were merged afterwards. In this record, the V and J calls reflect TCRdb's handling and not the investigators' own analysis. Within this sample are 1,500 to 2,000 gamma-chain clones, with less than 10% of them counted one time only. The top ten constitute 30% to 45% of the sample.

For TCR sequencing, genomic DNA was taken from peripheral blood mononuclear cells isolated from both patients and controls. The control group consisted of 23 healthy adult blood donors (median age roughly 60 years; about 12 males and roughly eleven females) who were matched to the patients for age and sex. The TCR comes from a human donor in good health. Input material: blood. The V gene is TRGV2 and the J gene is TRGJ1 or TRGJ2. In the absence of a J gene in TCRdb, the DNA was matched to germline to assign it here. The nucleotide sequence reads as follows: TGTGCCACCTGGGACGTAAATTATAAGAAACTCTTT. It specifies CATWDVNYKKLF.